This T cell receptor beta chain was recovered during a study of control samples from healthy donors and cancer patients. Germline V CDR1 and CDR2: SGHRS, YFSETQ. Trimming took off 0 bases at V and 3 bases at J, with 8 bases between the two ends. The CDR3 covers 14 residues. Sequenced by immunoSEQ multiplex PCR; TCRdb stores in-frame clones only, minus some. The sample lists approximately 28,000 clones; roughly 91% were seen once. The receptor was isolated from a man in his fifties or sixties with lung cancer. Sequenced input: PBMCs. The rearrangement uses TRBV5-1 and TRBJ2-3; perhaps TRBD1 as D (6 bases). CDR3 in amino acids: CASSLGQETDTQYF. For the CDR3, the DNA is TGCGCCAGCAGCTTGGGACAGGAGACAGATACGCAGTATTTT. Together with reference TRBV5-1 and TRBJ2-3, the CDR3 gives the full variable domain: KAGVTQTPRYLIKTRGQQVTLSCSPISGHRSVSWYQQTPGQGLQFLFEYFSETQRNKGNFPGRFSGRQFSNSRSEMNVSTLELGDSALYLCASSLGQETDTQYFGPGTRLTVL.